The entry below describes one T cell receptor beta chain. This sample stems from a study of response to subunit inactivated influenza vaccine. Trimming removed 1 base from V and 6 bases from J; junction bases left unmatched: 4. The CDR3 has 14 residues. CDR1 SGHTA and CDR2 FQGNSA come from the germline V gene. TCRdb fed the RT-PCR reads into MiXCR, producing one record per CDR3 protein. Seen here are about 570,000 distinct CDR3 sequences, around 11% observed once, and the top ten hold 11%. This sample was shared with a second study, whose subject was T cells expressing NK-cell markers. That paper notes: In generating TCR beta cDNA, 5'RACE template switching with UMIs was used. In sorted CD3+CD56+NKG2C+, CD3+CD56+NKG2C- and CD3+CD56-NKG2C+ T cells, TCR beta repertoires were obtained. HCMV seropositivity marked seven of the eight sequenced donors; one was seronegative. These clonotypes, the leaders elsewhere, also led the CD3+CD56-NKG2C+ fraction in a handful of donors.

The receptor comes from a man aged 50-59 years who received an inactivated influenza vaccine. Sequenced here: PBMCs from blood, sampled on the day of vaccination. This chain uses TRBV7-2 with TRBJ2-5; TRBD1 matches at 8 bases. This chain's CDR3 is CASSLGDRGKTQYF. The CDR3 DNA follows: TGTGCCAGCAGCTTAGGAGACAGGGGAAAGACCCAGTACTTC.